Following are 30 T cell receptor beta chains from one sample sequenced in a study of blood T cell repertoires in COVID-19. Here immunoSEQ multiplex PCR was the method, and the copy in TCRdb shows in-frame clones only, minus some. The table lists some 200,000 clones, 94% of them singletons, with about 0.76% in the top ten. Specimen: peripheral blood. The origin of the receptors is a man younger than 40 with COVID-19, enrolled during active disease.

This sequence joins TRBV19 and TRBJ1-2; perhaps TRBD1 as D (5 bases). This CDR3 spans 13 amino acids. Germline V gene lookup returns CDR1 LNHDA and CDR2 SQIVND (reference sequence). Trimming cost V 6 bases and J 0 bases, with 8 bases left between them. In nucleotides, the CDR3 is TGTGCCAGTAGGACAGTAACTAACTATGGCTACACCTTC. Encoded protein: CASRTVTNYGYTF.

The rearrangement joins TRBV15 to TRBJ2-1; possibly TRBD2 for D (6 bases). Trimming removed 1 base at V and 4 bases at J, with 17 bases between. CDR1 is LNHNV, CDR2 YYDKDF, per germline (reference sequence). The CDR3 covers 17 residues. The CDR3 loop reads CATSRVGLASLYNEQFF. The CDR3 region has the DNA TGTGCCACCAGCAGAGTTGGTCTAGCGAGCTTGTACAATGAGCAGTTCTTC.

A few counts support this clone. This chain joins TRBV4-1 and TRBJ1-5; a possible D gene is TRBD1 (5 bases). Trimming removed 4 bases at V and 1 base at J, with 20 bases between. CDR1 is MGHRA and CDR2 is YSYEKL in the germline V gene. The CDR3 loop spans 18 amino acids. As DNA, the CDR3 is TGCGCCAGCAGCCCCCAGGGCGGGGAGTATGTGAGCAATCAGCCCCAGCATTTT. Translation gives CASSPQGGEYVSNQPQHF.

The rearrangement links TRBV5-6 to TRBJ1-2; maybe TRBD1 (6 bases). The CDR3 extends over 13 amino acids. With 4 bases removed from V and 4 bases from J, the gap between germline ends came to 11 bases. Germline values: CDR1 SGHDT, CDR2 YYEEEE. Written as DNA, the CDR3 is TGTGCCAGCAGCGAAGGGGGTACCTATGGCTACACCTTC. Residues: CASSEGGTYGYTF.

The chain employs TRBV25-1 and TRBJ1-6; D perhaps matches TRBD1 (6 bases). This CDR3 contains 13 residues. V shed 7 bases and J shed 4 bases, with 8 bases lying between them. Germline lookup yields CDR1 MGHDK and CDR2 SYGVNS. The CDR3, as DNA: TGTGCCAGCAAAGGACAGTATAATTCACCCCTCCACTTT. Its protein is CASKGQYNSPLHF.

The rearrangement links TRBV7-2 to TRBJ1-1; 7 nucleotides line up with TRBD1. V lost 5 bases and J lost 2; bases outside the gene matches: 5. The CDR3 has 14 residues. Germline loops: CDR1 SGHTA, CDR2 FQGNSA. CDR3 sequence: CASSPRQGNTEAFF. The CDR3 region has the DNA TGTGCCAGCAGCCCGAGACAGGGTAACACTGAAGCTTTCTTT.

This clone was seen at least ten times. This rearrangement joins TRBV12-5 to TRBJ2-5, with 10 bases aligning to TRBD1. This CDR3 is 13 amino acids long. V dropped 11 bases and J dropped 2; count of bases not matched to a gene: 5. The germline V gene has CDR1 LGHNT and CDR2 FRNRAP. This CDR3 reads CASGQGEQETQYF. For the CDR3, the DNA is TGTGCTTCAGGACAGGGGGAACAAGAGACCCAGTACTTC.

The CDR3 DNA reads TGTGCCAGCAGCCAAGACGCTAGCGGGGATTACGAGCAGTACTTC. As protein: CASSQDASGDYEQYF. This chain uses TRBV4-2 with TRBJ2-7; the match to TRBD2 covers 9 bases. The CDR3 extends over 15 amino acids. CDR1 and CDR2 (germline): LGHNA, YNFKEQ. V shed 0 bases, J shed 4 bases, and the junction held 4 bases outside the gene matches.

The CDR3 sequence: CASSLDGQSFEKLFF. In DNA form, the CDR3 reads TGTGCCAGCAGCTTAGACGGACAGAGTTTTGAAAAACTGTTTTTT. This chain joins TRBV7-2 and TRBJ1-4, with D possibly being TRBD1 (6 bases). Between the trimmed V and J ends, which lost 1 base and 7 bases, there was a span of 13 bases. Germline CDR1 SGHTA, CDR2 FQGNSA. This CDR3 is built from 15 residues.

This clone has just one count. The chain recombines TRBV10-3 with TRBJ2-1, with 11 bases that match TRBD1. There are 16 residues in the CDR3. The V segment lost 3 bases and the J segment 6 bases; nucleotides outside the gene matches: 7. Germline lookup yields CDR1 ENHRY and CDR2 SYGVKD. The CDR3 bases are TGTGCCATCAGTGATGAGGGGACAGGGGGAGGCAATGAGCAGTTCTTC. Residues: CAISDEGTGGGNEQFF.

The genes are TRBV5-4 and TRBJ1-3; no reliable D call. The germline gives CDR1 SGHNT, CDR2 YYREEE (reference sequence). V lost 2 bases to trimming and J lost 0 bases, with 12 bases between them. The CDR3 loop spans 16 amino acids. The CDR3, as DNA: TGTGCCAGCAGCTTTCCGGACGGGAGCTCTGGAAACACCATATATTTT. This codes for CASSFPDGSSGNTIYF.

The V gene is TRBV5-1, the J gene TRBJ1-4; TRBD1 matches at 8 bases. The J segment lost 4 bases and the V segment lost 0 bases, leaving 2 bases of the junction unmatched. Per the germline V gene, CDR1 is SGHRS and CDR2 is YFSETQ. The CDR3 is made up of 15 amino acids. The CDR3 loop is CASSLGTGRNEKLFF. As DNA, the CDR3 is TGCGCCAGCAGCTTGGGGACAGGGCGTAATGAAAAACTGTTTTTT.

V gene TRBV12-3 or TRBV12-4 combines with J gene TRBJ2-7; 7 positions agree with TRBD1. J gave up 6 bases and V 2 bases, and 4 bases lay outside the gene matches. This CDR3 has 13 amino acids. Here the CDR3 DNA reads TGTGCCAGCAGTTTAACCGACAGGGTCGAGCAGTACTTC. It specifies CASSLTDRVEQYF.

The CDR3 bases are TGTGCCAGCAGCTTGATGACAGGGAGGAACACTGAAGCTTTCTTT. Encoded protein: CASSLMTGRNTEAFF. The J gene is TRBJ1-1, the V gene TRBV5-6, with TRBD1 identical over 7 bases. Germline V gene data show CDR1 as SGHDT and CDR2 as YYEEEE. The CDR3 length is 15 residues. V lost 1 base, J lost 1 base, and 4 bases stayed unmatched.

CDR3 protein: CASSRRQGVNEQYF. The CDR3 nucleotides read TGTGCCAGCAGCAGGCGCCAGGGGGTAAACGAGCAGTACTTC. The chain has TRBV6-5 and TRBJ2-7; 7 bases are a match to TRBD1. Germline values: CDR1 MNHEY, CDR2 SVGAGI. CDR3 length: 14 amino acids. The V segment lost 6 bases and the J segment 5 bases; nucleotides outside the gene matches: 10.

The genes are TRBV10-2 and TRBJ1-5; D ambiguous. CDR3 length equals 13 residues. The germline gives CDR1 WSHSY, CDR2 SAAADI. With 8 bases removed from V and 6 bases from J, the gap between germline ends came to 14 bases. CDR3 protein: CASPICRCQPQHF. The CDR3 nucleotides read TGCGCCAGCCCCATCTGTCGGTGTCAGCCCCAGCATTTT.

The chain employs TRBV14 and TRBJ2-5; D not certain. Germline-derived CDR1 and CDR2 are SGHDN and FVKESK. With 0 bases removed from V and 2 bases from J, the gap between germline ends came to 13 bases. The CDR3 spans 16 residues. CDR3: CASSQDRISYQETQYF. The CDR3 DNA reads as TGTGCCAGCAGCCAAGATCGGATTAGCTATCAAGAGACCCAGTACTTC.

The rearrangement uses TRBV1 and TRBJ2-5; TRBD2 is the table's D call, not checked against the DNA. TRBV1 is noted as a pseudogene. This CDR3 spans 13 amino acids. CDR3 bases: TGCACCAGCAACGGGACTAGCGAAGAGACCCAGTACTTC. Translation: CTSNGTSEETQYF.

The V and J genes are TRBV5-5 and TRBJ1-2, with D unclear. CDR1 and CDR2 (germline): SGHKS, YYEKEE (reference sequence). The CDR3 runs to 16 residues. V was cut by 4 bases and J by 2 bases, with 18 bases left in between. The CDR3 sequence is CASSRELLKLNYGYTF. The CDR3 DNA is TGTGCCAGCAGCCGAGAGCTGCTTAAACTAAACTATGGCTACACCTTC.

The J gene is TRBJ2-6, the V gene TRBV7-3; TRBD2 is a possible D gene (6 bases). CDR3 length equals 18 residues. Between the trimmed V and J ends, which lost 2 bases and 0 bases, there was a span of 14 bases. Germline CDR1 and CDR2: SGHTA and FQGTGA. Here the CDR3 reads CASSLYLAGPSGANVLTF. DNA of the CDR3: TGTGCCAGCAGCTTATATCTCGCGGGGCCCTCTGGGGCCAACGTCCTGACTTTC.

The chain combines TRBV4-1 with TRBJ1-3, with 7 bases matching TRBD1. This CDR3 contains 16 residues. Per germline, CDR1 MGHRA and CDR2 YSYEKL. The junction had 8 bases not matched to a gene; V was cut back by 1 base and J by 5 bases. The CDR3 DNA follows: TGCGCCAGCAGCCAAGGAGGCGGCAGGGGGAGAAACACCATATATTTT. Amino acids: CASSQGGGRGRNTIYF.

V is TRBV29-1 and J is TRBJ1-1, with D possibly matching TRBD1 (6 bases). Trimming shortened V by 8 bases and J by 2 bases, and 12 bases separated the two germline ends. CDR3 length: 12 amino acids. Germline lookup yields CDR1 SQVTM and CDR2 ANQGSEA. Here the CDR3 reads CSTRTANTEAFF. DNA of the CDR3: TGCAGCACCCGGACAGCAAACACTGAAGCTTTCTTT.

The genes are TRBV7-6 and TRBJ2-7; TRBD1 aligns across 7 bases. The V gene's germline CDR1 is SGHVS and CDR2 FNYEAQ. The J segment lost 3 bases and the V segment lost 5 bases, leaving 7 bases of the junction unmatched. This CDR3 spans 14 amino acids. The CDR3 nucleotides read TGTGCCAGCAGCACCCGACAGGGCAACTACGAGCAGTACTTC. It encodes CASSTRQGNYEQYF.

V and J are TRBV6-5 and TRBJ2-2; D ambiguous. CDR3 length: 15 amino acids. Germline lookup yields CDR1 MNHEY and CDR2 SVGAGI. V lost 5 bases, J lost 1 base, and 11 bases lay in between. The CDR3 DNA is TGTGCCAGCAGTCGGAGACTGGGGAACACCGGGGAGCTGTTTTTT. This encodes CASSRRLGNTGELFF.

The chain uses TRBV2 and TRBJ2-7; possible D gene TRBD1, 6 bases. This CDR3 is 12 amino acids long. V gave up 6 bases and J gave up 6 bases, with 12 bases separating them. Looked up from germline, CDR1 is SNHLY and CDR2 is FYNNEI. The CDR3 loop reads CASSTLGGEQYF. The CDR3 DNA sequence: TGTGCCAGCAGCACCTTAGGGGGCGAGCAGTACTTC.

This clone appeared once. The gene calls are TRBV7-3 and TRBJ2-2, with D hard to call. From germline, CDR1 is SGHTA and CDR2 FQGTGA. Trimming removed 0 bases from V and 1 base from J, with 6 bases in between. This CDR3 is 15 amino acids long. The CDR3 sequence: CASSLTSVNTGELFF. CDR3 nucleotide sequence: TGTGCCAGCAGCTTAACGTCAGTGAACACCGGGGAGCTGTTTTTT.

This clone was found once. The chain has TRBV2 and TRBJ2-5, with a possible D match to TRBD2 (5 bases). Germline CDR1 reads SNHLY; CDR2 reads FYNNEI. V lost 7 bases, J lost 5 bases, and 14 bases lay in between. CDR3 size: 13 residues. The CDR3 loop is CASIFSEGETQYF. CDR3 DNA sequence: TGTGCCAGCATCTTTAGCGAGGGCGAGACCCAGTACTTC.

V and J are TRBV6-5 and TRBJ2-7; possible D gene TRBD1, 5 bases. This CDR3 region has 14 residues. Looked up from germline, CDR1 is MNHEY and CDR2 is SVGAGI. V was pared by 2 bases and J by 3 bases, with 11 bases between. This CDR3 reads CASSYGADNYEQYF. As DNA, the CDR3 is TGTGCCAGCAGTTACGGGGCGGACAACTACGAGCAGTACTTC.

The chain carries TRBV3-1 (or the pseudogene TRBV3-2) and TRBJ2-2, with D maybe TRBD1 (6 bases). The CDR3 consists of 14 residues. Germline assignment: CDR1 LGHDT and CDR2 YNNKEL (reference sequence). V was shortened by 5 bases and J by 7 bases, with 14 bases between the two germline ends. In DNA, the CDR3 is TGTGCCAGCAGCTATACCGACAGGAACGGGGAGCTGTTTTTT. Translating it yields CASSYTDRNGELFF.

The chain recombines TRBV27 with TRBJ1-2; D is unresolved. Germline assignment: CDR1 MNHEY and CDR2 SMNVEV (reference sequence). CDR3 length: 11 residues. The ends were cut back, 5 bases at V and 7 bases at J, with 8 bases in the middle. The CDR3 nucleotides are TGTGCCAGCAGTCCCGACTTTGGCTACACCTTC. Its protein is CASSPDFGYTF.